This T cell receptor beta chain is from a study of blood T cell repertoires in COVID-19. For the study at large: Sites in the United States, Italy and Spain provided acute and convalescent COVID-19 samples. T cells, B-cell-depleted T cells, or PBMCs supplied cDNA or gDNA.

As handled by the study authors: Amplification from reference gene primers served as the basis for estimated nucleated cell counts. The repertoire was sequenced with immunoSEQ multiplex PCR; TCRdb's copy has only in-frame clones and lacks some. V, J and clone size reflect that table, while D and trimming were determined from the DNA. The table records 130,000 to 150,000 clones, about nine tenths of them present only once. Trimming at V came to 3 bases and at J to 3 bases, leaving 4 bases not matched to a gene. CDR3 length: 14 amino acids. Looked up from germline, CDR1 is SGHTA and CDR2 is FQGNSA. Sample: peripheral blood. The TCR comes from a man aged 50 to 60 with active or convalescent COVID-19. The rearrangement joins TRBV7-2 to TRBJ2-7, with 8 positions matching TRBD1. The CDR3 loop reads CASSFRQGSYEQYF. As DNA, the CDR3 is TGTGCCAGCAGCTTCAGACAGGGGAGCTACGAGCAGTACTTC.